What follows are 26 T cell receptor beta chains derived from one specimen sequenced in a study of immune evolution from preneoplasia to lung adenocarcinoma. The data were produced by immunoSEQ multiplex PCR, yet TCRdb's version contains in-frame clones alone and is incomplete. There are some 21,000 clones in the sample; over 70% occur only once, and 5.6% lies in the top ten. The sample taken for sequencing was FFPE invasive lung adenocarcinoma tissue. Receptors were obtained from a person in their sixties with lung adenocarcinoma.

The CDR3 nucleotides read TGTGCCAGCAGCCCCAACTTCCGCGCCATCGGCAATGAGCAGTTCTTC. Translation: CASSPNFRAIGNEQFF. V usage is TRBV14 and J usage is TRBJ2-1; D not certain. Germline assignment: CDR1 SGHDN and CDR2 FVKESK. Trimming took off 4 bases at V and 6 bases at J, with 19 bases between the two ends. CDR3 size: 16 residues.

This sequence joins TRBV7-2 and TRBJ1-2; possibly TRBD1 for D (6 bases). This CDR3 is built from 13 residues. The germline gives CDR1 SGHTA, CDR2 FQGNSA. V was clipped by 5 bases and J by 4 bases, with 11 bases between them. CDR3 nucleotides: TGTGCCAGCAGCCAACAGGGAGGCTATGGCTACACCTTC. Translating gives CASSQQGGYGYTF.

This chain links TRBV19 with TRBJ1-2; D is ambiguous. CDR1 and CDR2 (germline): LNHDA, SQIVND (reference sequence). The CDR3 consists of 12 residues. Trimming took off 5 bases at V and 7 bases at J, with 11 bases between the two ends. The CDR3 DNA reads TGTGCCAGTAGTTCGCCAGTGGGTGGCTACACCTTC. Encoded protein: CASSSPVGGYTF.

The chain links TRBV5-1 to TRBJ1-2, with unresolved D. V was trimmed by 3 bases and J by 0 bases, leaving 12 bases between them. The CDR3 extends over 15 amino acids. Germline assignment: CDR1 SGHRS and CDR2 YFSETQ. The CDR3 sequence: CASSSGPNANYGYTF. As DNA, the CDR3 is TGCGCCAGCAGCTCCGGACCGAACGCTAACTATGGCTACACCTTC. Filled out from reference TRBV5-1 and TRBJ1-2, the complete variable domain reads KAGVTQTPRYLIKTRGQQVTLSCSPISGHRSVSWYQQTPGQGLQFLFEYFSETQRNKGNFPGRFSGRQFSNSRSEMNVSTLELGDSALYLCASSSGPNANYGYTFGSGTRLTVV.

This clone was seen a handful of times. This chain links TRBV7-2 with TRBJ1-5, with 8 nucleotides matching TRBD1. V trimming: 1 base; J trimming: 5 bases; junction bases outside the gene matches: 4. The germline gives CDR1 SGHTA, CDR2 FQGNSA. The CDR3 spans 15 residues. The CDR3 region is CASSLGGTGYQPQHF. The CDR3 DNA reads TGTGCCAGCAGCTTAGGGGGGACAGGATATCAGCCCCAGCATTTT.

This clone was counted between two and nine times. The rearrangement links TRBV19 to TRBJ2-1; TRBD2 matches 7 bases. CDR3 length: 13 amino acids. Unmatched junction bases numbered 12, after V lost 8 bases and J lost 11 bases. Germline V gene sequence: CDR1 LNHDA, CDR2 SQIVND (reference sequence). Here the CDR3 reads CASGPRGVRKQFF. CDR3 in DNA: TGTGCCAGTGGCCCCCGGGGGGTTCGAAAGCAGTTCTTC.

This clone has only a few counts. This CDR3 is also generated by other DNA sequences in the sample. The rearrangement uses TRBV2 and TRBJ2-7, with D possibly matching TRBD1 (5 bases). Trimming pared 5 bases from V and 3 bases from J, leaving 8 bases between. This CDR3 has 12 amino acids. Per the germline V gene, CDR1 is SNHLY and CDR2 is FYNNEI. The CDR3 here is CASSRDSYEQYF. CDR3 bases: TGTGCCAGCAGTCGAGACAGCTACGAGCAGTACTTC.

CDR3 loop: CASSLGPLSNQPQHF. CDR3 nucleotide sequence: TGTGCCAGCAGCTTGGGACCGCTTAGCAATCAGCCCCAGCATTTT. The gene calls are TRBV7-2 and TRBJ1-5; D is perhaps TRBD1 (5 bases). The CDR3 extends over 15 amino acids. V was trimmed by 3 bases and J by 0 bases, leaving 9 bases between them. Germline values: CDR1 SGHTA, CDR2 FQGNSA.

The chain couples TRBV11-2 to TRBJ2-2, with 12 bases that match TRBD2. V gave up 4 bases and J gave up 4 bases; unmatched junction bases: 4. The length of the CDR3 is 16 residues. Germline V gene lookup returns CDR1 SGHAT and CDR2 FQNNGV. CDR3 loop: CASSSGLAGPTGELFF. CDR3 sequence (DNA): TGTGCCAGCAGCTCCGGACTAGCGGGACCCACCGGGGAGCTGTTTTTT. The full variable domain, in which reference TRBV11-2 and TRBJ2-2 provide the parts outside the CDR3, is EAGVAQSPRYKIIEKRQSVAFWCNPISGHATLYWYQQILGQGPKLLIQFQNNGVVDDSQLPKDRFSAERLKGVDSTLKIQPAKLEDSAVYLCASSSGLAGPTGELFFGEGSRLTVL.

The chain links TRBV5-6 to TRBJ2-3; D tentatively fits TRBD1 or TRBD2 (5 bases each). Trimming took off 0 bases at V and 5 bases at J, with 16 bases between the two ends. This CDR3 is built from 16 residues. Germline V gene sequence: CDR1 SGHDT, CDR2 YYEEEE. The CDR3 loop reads CASSLDSGLRGDTQYF. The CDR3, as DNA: TGTGCCAGCAGCTTGGATTCGGGGCTGAGGGGAGATACGCAGTATTTT. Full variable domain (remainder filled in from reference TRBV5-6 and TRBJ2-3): DAGVTQSPTHLIKTRGQQVTLRCSPKSGHDTVSWYQQALGQGPQFIFQYYEEEERQRGNFPDRFSGHQFPNYSSELNVNALLLGDSALYLCASSLDSGLRGDTQYFGPGTRLTVL.

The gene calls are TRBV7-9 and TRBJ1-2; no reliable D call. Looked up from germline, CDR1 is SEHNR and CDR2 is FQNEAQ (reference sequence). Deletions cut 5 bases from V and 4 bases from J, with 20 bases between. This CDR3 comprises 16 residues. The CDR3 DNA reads TGTGCCAGCAGCCCGGGTTTATACCATGGAACCTATGGCTACACCTTC. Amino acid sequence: CASSPGLYHGTYGYTF. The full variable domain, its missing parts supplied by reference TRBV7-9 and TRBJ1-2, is DTGVSQNPRHKITKRGQNVTFRCDPISEHNRLYWYRQTLGQGPEFLTYFQNEAQLEKSRLLSDRFSAERPKGSFSTLEIQRTEQGDSAMYLCASSPGLYHGTYGYTFGSGTRLTVV.

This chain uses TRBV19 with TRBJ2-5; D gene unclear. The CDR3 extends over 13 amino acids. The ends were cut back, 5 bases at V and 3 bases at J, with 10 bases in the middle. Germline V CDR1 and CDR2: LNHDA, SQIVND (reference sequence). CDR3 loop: CASSGWAEETQYF. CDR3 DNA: TGTGCCAGTAGTGGCTGGGCTGAAGAGACCCAGTACTTC.

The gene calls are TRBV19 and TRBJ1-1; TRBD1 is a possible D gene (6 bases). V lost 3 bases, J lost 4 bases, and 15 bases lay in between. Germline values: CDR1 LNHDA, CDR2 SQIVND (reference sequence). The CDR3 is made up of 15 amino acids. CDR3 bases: TGTGCCAGTAGTATTTGGGGGCAAGTCGGCACTGAAGCTTTCTTT. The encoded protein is CASSIWGQVGTEAFF.

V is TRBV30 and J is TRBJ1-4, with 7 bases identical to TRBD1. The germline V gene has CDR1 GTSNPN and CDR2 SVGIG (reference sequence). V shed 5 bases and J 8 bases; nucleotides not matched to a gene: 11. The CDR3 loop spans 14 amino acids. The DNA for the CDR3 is TGTGCCTGGTATCAGACAGGGAGTCCGGAAAAACTGTTTTTT. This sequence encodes CAWYQTGSPEKLFF.

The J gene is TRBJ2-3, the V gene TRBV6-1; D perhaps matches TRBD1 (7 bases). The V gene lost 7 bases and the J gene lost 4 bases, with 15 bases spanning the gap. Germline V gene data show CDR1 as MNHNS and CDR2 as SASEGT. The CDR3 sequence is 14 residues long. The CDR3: CASIAQGEADTQYF. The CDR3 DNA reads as TGTGCCAGCATAGCGCAGGGGGAGGCAGATACGCAGTATTTT.

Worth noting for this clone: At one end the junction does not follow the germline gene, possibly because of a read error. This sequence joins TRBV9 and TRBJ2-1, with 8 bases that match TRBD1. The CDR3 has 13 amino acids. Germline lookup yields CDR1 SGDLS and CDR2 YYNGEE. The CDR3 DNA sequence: TGTACCAGCAGCGTAACGGAGAGAGGACAGGGGTTCTTC. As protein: CTSSVTERGQGFF.

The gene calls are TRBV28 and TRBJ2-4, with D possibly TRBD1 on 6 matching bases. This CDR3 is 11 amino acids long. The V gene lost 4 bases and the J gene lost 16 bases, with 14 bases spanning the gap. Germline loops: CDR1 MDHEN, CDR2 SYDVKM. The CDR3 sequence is CASSSGTRTYF. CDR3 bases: TGTGCCAGCAGTTCCGGGACAAGGACATACTTC.

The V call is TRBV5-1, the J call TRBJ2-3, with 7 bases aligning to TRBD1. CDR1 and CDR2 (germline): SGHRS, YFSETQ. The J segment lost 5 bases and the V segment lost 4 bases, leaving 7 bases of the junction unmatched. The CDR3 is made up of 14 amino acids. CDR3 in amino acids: CASSPGRQGDTQYF. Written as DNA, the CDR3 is TGCGCCAGCAGCCCGGGTCGACAGGGAGATACGCAGTATTTT.

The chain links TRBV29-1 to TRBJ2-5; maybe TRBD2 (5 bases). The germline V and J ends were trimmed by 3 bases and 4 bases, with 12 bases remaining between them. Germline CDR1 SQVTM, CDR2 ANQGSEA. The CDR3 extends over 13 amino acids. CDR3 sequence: CSVDQDSTETQYF. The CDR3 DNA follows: TGCAGCGTTGACCAGGACTCGACAGAGACCCAGTACTTC.

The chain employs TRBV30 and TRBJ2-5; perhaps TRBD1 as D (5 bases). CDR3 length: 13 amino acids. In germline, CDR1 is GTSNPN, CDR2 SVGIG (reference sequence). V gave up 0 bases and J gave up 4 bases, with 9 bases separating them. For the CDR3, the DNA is TGTGCCTGGAGTGTAGGGGCTATAGAGACCCAGTACTTC. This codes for CAWSVGAIETQYF.

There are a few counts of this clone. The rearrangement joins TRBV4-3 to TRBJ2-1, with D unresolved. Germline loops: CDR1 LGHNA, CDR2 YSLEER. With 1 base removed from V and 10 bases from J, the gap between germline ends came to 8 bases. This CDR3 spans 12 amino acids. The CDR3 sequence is CASSQGAREQFF. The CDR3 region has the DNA TGCGCCAGCAGCCAAGGAGCCAGGGAGCAGTTCTTC.

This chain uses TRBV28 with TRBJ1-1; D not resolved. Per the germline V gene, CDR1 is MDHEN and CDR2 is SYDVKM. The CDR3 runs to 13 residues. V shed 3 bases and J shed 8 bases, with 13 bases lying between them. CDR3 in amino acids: CASSLDVRQEAFF. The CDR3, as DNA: TGTGCCAGCAGTTTGGATGTCAGGCAAGAAGCTTTCTTT.

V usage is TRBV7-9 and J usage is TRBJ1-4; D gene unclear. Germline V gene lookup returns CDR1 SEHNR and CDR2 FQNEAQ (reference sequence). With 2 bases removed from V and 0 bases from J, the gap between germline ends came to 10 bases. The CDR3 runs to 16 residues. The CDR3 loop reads CASSLQLSATNEKLFF. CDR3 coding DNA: TGTGCCAGCAGCTTACAACTCAGTGCAACTAATGAAAAACTGTTTTTT.

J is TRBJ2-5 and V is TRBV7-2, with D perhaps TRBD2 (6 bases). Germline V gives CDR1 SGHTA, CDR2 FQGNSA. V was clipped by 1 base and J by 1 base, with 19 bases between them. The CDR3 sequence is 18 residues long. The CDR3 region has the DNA TGTGCCAGCAGCTTAGTTGGGGGGAGCGGTAGCGGCCAAGAGACCCAGTACTTC. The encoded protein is CASSLVGGSGSGQETQYF.

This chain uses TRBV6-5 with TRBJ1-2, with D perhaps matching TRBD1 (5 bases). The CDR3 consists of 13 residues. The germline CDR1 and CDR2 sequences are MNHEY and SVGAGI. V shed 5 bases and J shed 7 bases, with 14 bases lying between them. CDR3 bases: TGTGCCAGCAGTGGGGGAAGTTGGGGTGGCTACACCTTC. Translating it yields CASSGGSWGGYTF.

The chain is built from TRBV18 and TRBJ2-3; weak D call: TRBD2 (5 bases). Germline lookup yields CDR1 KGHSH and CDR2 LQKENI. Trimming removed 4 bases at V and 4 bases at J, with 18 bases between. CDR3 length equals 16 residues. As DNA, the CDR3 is TGTGCCAGCTCACTCACGGCGGGTAGCCCCGCAGATACGCAGTATTTT. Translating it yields CASSLTAGSPADTQYF.